What follows describes a single T cell receptor beta chain. Its specificity is unknown. The sample belongs to a study of CD4+ T cells in melanoma. Findings and caveats of the study: In melanoma, neoantigen-specific CD4+ T cells reportedly differed in differentiation state. CD8+ T cell, macrophage and B cell function reportedly correlated with neoantigen-specific CD4+ T cells.

The germline V gene encodes CDR1 KGHSH and CDR2 LQKENI. The CDR3 extends over 15 amino acids. Trimming took 2 bases from V and 0 from J, leaving 8 bases between them. The table came from immunoSEQ multiplex PCR; TCRdb's copy has only in-frame clones and leaves some out. The repertoire holds over 100,000 clones, about nine tenths seen once, with 3% to 4% in the top ten. Sequencing was performed on peripheral blood. The chain couples TRBV18 to TRBJ2-1, with D unclear. The receptor's source is a human donor with melanoma. The CDR3 DNA is TGTGCCAGCTCACCAGTACCGAGCTCCTACAATGAGCAGTTCTTC. Amino acids: CASSPVPSSYNEQFF.